One T cell receptor beta chain is described in this entry. This receptor's antigen is unknown. Base-call qualities are not available, and no considerably larger clone is one nucleotide away. These data originate in a study of cytomegalovirus exposure and HLA in healthy donors (dated by TCRdb to 2016 to 2017). Regarding the complete study: An earlier analysis of more than 550 of the donors reported 250 to 350 Gb of sequence data and some 110 million unique TCR beta sequences obtained from around 190 million T cells. A later genetic analysis took genome-wide SNP genotypes for about 55% of the 666 donors and used that subset as a discovery cohort. The aim of the study was to test whether cataloging public T cell receptors could identify signatures of past pathogen exposure. The study used immunosequencing to profile the T cell repertoires of more than 650 subjects and linked those repertoires to cytomegalovirus serostatus. To study patterns of TCR occurrence, a later analysis re-analyzed previously published TCR beta repertoires from 650 to 750 donors and added high-resolution HLA genotyping. Four to six DR-DQ haplotypes were handled as single units for association and clustering, since linkage in the cohort was strong. The later analysis used no new phenotypic data to find candidate immune exposures, relying instead on TCR beta sequences and their occurrence across donors. To predict cytomegalovirus infection status, the study brought together high-throughput TCR immunosequencing, statistical association of individual TCRs with disease status, and machine learning. An earlier analysis of 500 to 750 of the donors applied high-throughput TCR beta sequencing to assess whether each TCR beta V gene segment acted as functional or pseudogenic. Of the 300 to 500 genotyped donors, 75% to 85% were placed in the genetic ancestry cluster associated with self-reported Caucasian donors. HLA typing included class I and class II loci at four-digit resolution. Every repertoire in the discovery cohort had been generated on one and the same sequencing platform. In addition to the first cohort of 500 to 850 subjects, a separate validation cohort of 130 or so different subjects was used. Across 300 to 400 genotyped donors of the cohort, an average of about 220,000 unique TCR beta nucleotide sequences per donor were sequenced, and 15% to 20% of those sequences were non-productive. Roughly 300 gigabases of sequencing data and 75 million to 85 million unique TCR sequences made up an early release that covered over 550 HLA-typed donors. Donor age, sex, ethnicity and CMV serostatus were collected together with the repertoire data. Typing coverage varied by locus: about 620-640 donors for A, B, C, DRB1 and DQB1; under 550 for DQA1; approximately 610 for DPA1; more than 450 for DPB1. Results the study describes overall, beyond this receptor: Immune exposure information for the cohort was limited to CMV serostatus. Across donors, most TCR sequences were observed very rarely, whereas some public TCRs were present in many individuals. In an earlier analysis of under 600 of the donors, most TCR beta V segments were observed in productive rearrangements about 87% or about 30% of the time, broadly matching IMGT annotations. Linkage disequilibrium might explain the correlated functional status among segregating V segments, but an unknown experimental factor could not be ruled out. Because HLA typing was unavailable for some donors at each locus, only the typed subset was used in association tests. The authors suggested that the approach could potentially be generalized to other disease states and immunological phenotypes. An association between a missense DCLRE1C variant and V-gene and J-gene trimming of TCR beta chains was found in a later genetic analysis and replicated in an independent cohort. Because counts were too low, seventeen rarely observed V segments, including chromosome 9 orphons, were left out of the earlier analysis of some 600 of the donors. Three of the identified cytomegalovirus-associated TCR beta chains were confirmed in vitro to be specific for cytomegalovirus antigens. A group of highly shared sequence variants was considered likely to be a technical artifact of the sequencing pipeline. A later analysis found that most CMV-associated TCR beta chains appeared HLA-restricted, with HLA associations seemingly driven largely by CMV exposure. The study gave a list of about 150 TCR beta chains associated with cytomegalovirus. Strong co-occurrence of HLA alleles, especially DR and DQ, made assigning TCR associations to individual alleles difficult. In a later analysis, HLA-associated TCR beta chains showed more clonal expansion and lower generation probabilities than non-associated chains that were equally common. In a later analysis, several top co-occurrence clusters were reported to appear linked to parvovirus B19, influenza, CMV and Epstein-Barr virus. Specific HLA alleles were associated with 15,000 to 20,000 TCR beta sequences at a false discovery rate of 0.05 in a later analysis. The classifier was reported to diagnose cytomegalovirus status with high specificity and sensitivity in both the original cohort and the validation cohort. Some IMGT-functional V segments, including TRBV6-2 and TRBV6-3, could not be distinguished by the 87-base-pair reads and were therefore excluded. Roughly uniform sequencing depth across donors was assumed in presence/absence analyses, although this assumption may not hold. Compared with the roughly 700-donor mean, donors in an Asian-associated ancestry cluster had fewer N-insertions in productive TCRs, according to a later genetic analysis. A further reported finding was that TCR beta sequences accurately predicted the HLA-A and HLA-B alleles for most subjects in the first cohort. The cohort was sequenced for TCR beta chains only, and without alpha or paired-chain data the features that could be detected were limited. In a later analysis, the rate of TCR association differed among HLA loci, with DRB1 alleles having the most associated TCRs and HLA-C alleles having the fewest.

The library relied on the immunoSEQ multiplex PCR assay. For the multiplex PCR, a mixture combining 60 forward primers for TCR Vbeta segments and 13 reverse primers for TCR Jbeta segments was used. Amplification of the CDR3 region of rearranged TCR beta genes was performed with a multiplex PCR assay on genomic DNA. The amplified TCR beta libraries were sequenced on the Illumina HiSeq System as 87-base-pair reads. Per the authors' processing: Across the 700 or so repertoires, a later analysis counted tens of millions of unique TCR beta chains, around 11 million of which were shared by at least two donors. Raw reads were error-corrected and collapsed into unique sequences with a nearest-neighbor algorithm that merged closely related sequences to remove PCR and sequencing errors. To assign V, D and J gene segments, CDR3 sequences were aligned to IMGT reference sequences. For a sequence to be retained, a match of at least six nucleotides to both a V gene segment and a J gene segment was required. Rearrangements were called productive when the CDR3 lacked stop codons and stayed in frame with V and J; all others were non-productive. Following IMGT convention, CDR3 was defined as the stretch from the second conserved V-encoded cysteine up to the conserved J-encoded phenylalanine. The earlier analysis of roughly 590 of the donors excluded any sequence lacking an unambiguous match to a single V gene segment. An earlier analysis of several hundred of the donors called V segments functional above 56.7% productive rearrangements and segregating when the between-donor standard deviation exceeded 5%. A statistical classification framework was developed to diagnose cytomegalovirus status using the catalog of TCR beta chain sequences. V and J gene assignment, in a later analysis, came from comparing TCR nucleotide sequences with IMGT/GENE-DB human TR gene sequences. A later analysis assigned CDR3 sequences and most-parsimonious VDJ recombination scenarios with the TCRdist pipeline. In a later analysis, every TCR beta chain was defined by the combination of its CDR3 amino acid sequence and its V-gene family, and reads without a unique V-gene family were dropped. As a way to deal with suspected cross-contamination and a sequencing artifact, a later analysis dropped more than 500 nucleotide sequences that were highly shared and had low generation probability. For each public chain, a later analysis derived a clonal expansion index from normalized ranks of inferred template counts within each repertoire. In a later analysis, generation probabilities were computed using a VDJ recombination model fitted to out-of-frame rearrangements, and the results were checked against IGoR. A later analysis scored TCR-TCR, TCR-HLA and TCR-CMV co-occurrence with hypergeometric tests, applying a repertoire-size bias correction to TCR pairs. False discovery rates were estimated in a later analysis by permuting HLA or CMV assignments 20 times. A later analysis grouped co-occurring TCRs with DBSCAN, adding TCRdist sequence similarity when clustering within HLA-allele-positive subsets. Repertoires with fewer than 30,000 or more than 120,000 public chains were left out of co-occurrence clustering, as were roughly five repertoires with anomalous nucleotide sharing. TCRdb mirrors the immuneACCESS table, restricted to in-frame sequences. Some clones are absent from its copies; in checked studies, under half trace to an unresolved V gene, and the reason for the others is unknown. V, J and clone size are taken as reported in that table, and D and trimming were inferred from the DNA itself. Here the sample has over 150,000 clones; more than 65% occur a single time. The ten largest clones capture roughly 1.3% of the sample.

The cohort consisted of fewer than 700 healthy bone marrow donors. At the time of sampling, all cohort members were nominally healthy, though unrecorded immune exposures were likely present. The donor tested CMV seronegative, placing the donor among the 350 or so seronegative members of the cohort. Every donor gave a peripheral blood sample, and the peripheral blood mononuclear cells from that sample were used for TCR beta sequencing. Genomic DNA extraction from the blood cell samples was performed with the Qiagen DNeasy Blood Extraction Kit. The junction shows trimming of 6 bases on V and 5 bases on J, plus 16 bases between the germline ends. Via the germline V gene (reference sequence), CDR1 is MNHEY and CDR2 SMNVEV. The CDR3 spans 15 residues, from the cysteine through the phenylalanine. Just the 45-base CDR3 DNA is kept, in frame starting at base 1.

The sample consisted of PBMCs. The sequence came from a woman in her 50s in good health and CMV-seronegative. Rearrangement joined TRBV27 to TRBJ2-2; the D segment could be TRBD1, given 8 matching bases. CDR3 protein: CASSTDRGGTGELFF. The bases are TGTGCCAGCAGCACTGACAGGGGAGGGACCGGGGAGCTGTTTTTT.